The 25 T cell receptor delta chains presented below share a single source sample, sequenced in a study of γδ T cells in repeated Plasmodium falciparum infection. TCRdb reprocessed the multiplex PCR reads using CATT. The profile covers some 100,000 delta-chain clones, with roughly 1.4% appearing a single time and more than 7.5% taken by the ten largest. Vgamma9/Vdelta2+ and Vdelta2-negative gammadelta T cells were flow-sorted from PBMC for bulk sequencing. Material: gamma-delta T cells from blood. These receptors all stem from a pool of human donors (malaria-infected and uninfected, not separated).

This clone has a count of ten or more. This DNA translates differently at residue 18 from the TCRdb protein, which is that of a much larger clone; a read error is likely, and the protein shown is the DNA's own translation. V gene assignment gives TRDV2, but the J gene was left uncalled; the table's D call of TRDD3 was not tested on the DNA. The CDR3 has 20 amino acids. Looked up from germline, CDR1 is GEAIGNYY and CDR2 is EKD. CDR3 coding DNA: TGTGCCTGTGACACTCTGTGGGGGGCGAGGAGCTCCTGGGACACCCGACAGGTGTTTTTC. Translation gives CACDTLWGARSSWDTRQVFF.

CDR3 residues: CACDPMLLGDTMSTDKLIF. For the CDR3, the DNA is TGTGCCTGTGACCCTATGCTTCTGGGGGATACGATGAGCACCGATAAACTCATCTTT. This sequence joins TRDV2 and TRDJ1; 12 positions match TRDD3. TCRdb carries no J gene annotation; the J gene was assigned here by matching the DNA with germline. The CDR3 extends over 19 amino acids. The ends lost 3 bases at V and 1 base at J; junction bases unmatched: 14. Looked up from germline, CDR1 is GEAIGNYY and CDR2 is EKD.

The table lists this clone with a few counts. The protein held in TCRdb is that of a much larger clone and does not match this DNA's translation at residue 5, likely because of a read error; the protein shown is translated from the DNA. V usage is TRDV2 and J usage is TRDJ3, with 13 bases aligning to TRDD3. No J gene was available from TCRdb, and it was assigned here by a germline match of the DNA. The CDR3 consists of 25 residues. V was pared by 3 bases and J by 1 base, with 23 bases of the junction left unmatched. Germline CDR1 GEAIGNYY, CDR2 EKD. CDR3 sequence: CACDAGALPRYWGIRGSWDTRQMFF. The CDR3, as DNA: TGTGCCTGTGACGCCGGTGCTCTACCCAGATACTGGGGGATACGAGGGTCCTGGGACACCCGACAGATGTTTTTC.

This clone has only a few counts. For this DNA, TCRdb reports the protein of a much larger clone, which diverges at residue 13, most likely from a read error; the protein presented here is translated directly from the DNA. For the CDR3, the DNA is TGTGCCTGTGACCAATGCCGCCCCTCCAAGCCCGATAACCTCATCTTT. It specifies CACDQCRPSKPDNLIF. The J gene has no call, while the V gene is TRDV2. Germline CDR1 GEAIGNYY, CDR2 EKD. The CDR3 loop spans 16 amino acids.

Notes on this clone: TCRdb's listed protein matches a much larger clone and diverges from this DNA's translation at residue 10, likely through a read error; the protein shown comes from the DNA. The chain couples TRDV3 to TRDJ1, with a possible D match to TRDD2 (6 bases). The V gene's germline CDR1 is TVYSNPD and CDR2 GDNSRS (reference sequence). This CDR3 contains 26 residues. Trimming shortened V by 0 bases and J by 0 bases, and 47 bases separated the two germline ends. The CDR3 DNA is TGTGCCTTTAGCTCCGTCCATACTTCCTCCACACGGAGGGTGGACATACCCAGATATGACACCGATAAACTCATCTTT. Translation: CAFSSVHTSSTRRVDIPRYDTDKLIF.

With respect to this clone: The protein TCRdb gives is from a much larger clone and does not agree with this DNA's translation at residue 9, likely a read error; the protein shown here comes from the DNA. The chain is built from TRDV1 and TRDJ1, with TRDD3 matching 10 bases. TCRdb carries no J gene annotation; the J gene was assigned here by matching the DNA with germline. The junction had 33 bases not matched to a gene; V was cut back by 2 bases and J by 3 bases. The CDR3 loop spans 25 amino acids. Germline CDR1 is TSWWSYY and CDR2 is QGS. The CDR3 sequence is CALGEMKGALRFDWGIRGDADKLIF. The CDR3 coding sequence is TGTGCTCTTGGGGAAATGAAGGGCGCCCTACGTTTCGACTGGGGGATTCGGGGGGACGCCGATAAACTCATCTTT.

This clone was seen a few times. This likely came from a read error, as a far larger clone is one base away. The same CDR3 also results from other DNA sequences found in this sample. This sequence joins TRDV1 and TRDJ1, with D uncertain. Germline values: CDR1 TSWWSYY, CDR2 QGS. The CDR3 is made up of 19 amino acids. The CDR3 region is CALGKSSFPLVLYTDKLIF. In nucleotides, the CDR3 is TGTGCTCTTGGTAAGAGTTCTTTTCCCTTGGTACTTTACACCGATAAGCTCATCTTT.

In regard to this clone: TCRdb's entry gives the protein of a much larger clone, which mismatches this DNA's translation at residue 15, likely from a read error; the protein reported here is translated from the DNA. The chain links TRDV1 to TRDJ1, with 9 bases lining up with TRDD2. No J gene is reported in TCRdb; it was inferred here by comparing the DNA with germline. Germline trimming cut 5 bases from V and 1 base from J; bases unmatched to any gene: 23. CDR1 and CDR2 from the germline V gene are TSWWSYY and QGS. CDR3 length: 21 amino acids. The CDR3 sequence: CALGKPSYWRRDPSGTDKLIF. The CDR3 region has the DNA TGTGCTCTTGGGAAACCTTCCTACTGGAGGCGTGATCCGTCTGGCACCGATAAACTCATCTTT.

This clone showed up just a few times. TCRdb's listed protein matches a much larger clone and diverges from this DNA's translation at residue 18, likely through a read error; the protein shown comes from the DNA. The chain links TRDV1 to TRDJ1, with 9 bases that match TRDD3. Because TCRdb records no J gene, it was assigned here through a match of the DNA to germline. The CDR3 runs to 22 residues. CDR1 is TSWWSYY and CDR2 is QGS in the germline V gene. The CDR3 coding sequence is TGTGCTCTTGGGGAATGGCTCCCAACCCCTGGGGGATTTAGGGGAGACACCGGTAAACTCATCTTT. As protein: CALGEWLPTPGGFRGDTGKLIF.

To note about this clone: A far more abundant clone sits one base away, making this likely a read error. Other DNA variants within this sample encode the same CDR3. The rearrangement uses TRDV2 and TRDJ3; the match to TRDD3 covers 8 bases. The J gene comes from matching the DNA to germline here; TCRdb lacks it. Germline V gives CDR1 GEAIGNYY, CDR2 EKD. The CDR3 has 22 residues. The V segment lost 1 base and the J segment 2 bases; nucleotides outside the gene matches: 18. Written as DNA, the CDR3 is TGTGCCTGTGACACTGTTATAACTGGGGGGTACGACGGAACCTGGGACACCCGACAGATGTTTTTC. It is translated as CACDTVITGGYDGTWDTRQMFF.

In regard to this clone: A far larger clone is one base from this, pointing to a likely read error. The sample carries other DNA sequences with the same CDR3. The chain couples TRDV1 to TRDJ1, with D tentatively TRDD2 (5 bases). Germline assignment: CDR1 TSWWSYY and CDR2 QGS. The CDR3 contains 19 residues. DNA of the CDR3: TGTGCTCTTGGGGAGCTCGGCCTTCGGGTTTGGCGGGGCTTCGATAAACTCATCTTC. It translates to CALGELGLRVWRGFDKLIF.

Notes on this clone: The protein TCRdb lists belongs to a much larger clone and differs from this DNA's translation at residue 8, which points to a read error; the protein shown is made from the DNA. V is TRDV2 and J is TRDJ1; weak D call: TRDD3 (6 bases). The J gene, absent from TCRdb, was called here by matching the DNA to germline. Germline CDR1 GEAIGNYY, CDR2 EKD. The length of the CDR3 is 17 residues. V was clipped by 0 bases and J by 7 bases, with 23 bases between them. The CDR3 loop reads CACDTRVGTGCECKLIF. The CDR3 DNA sequence: TGTGCCTGTGACACCCGTGTTGGTACTGGGTGCGAGTGTAAACTCATCTTT.

Remarks on this clone: This DNA's translation and the protein TCRdb lists, from a much larger clone, do not match at residue 16, likely due to a read error; the protein shown is translated from the DNA. For the V gene the call is TRDV2; the J gene has no call; TRDD3 is taken as the D call from the table, unchecked against the DNA. Germline values: CDR1 GEAIGNYY, CDR2 EKD. The CDR3 is 18 amino acids. CDR3 DNA: TGTGCCTGTGACACCGTAACGACTGGGGGATTCTACACCGATAAACCCATCTTT. Protein sequence: CACDTVTTGGFYTDKPIF.

As to this clone: TCRdb's protein, taken from a much larger clone, differs from this DNA's translation at residue 12, likely owing to a read error; the protein displayed comes from the DNA. V usage is TRDV1 and J usage is TRDJ1; D is perhaps TRDD3 (6 bases). TCRdb supplies no J gene; here it was assigned by aligning the nucleotide sequence to germline. Trimming took off 7 bases at V and 1 base at J, with 28 bases between the two ends. This CDR3 spans 19 amino acids. Germline assignment: CDR1 TSWWSYY and CDR2 QGS. This CDR3 reads CALVLFPLAGGVTTDKLIF. The CDR3 nucleotides are TGTGCTCTTGTGCTCTTCCCCCTCGCGGGGGGAGTGACCACCGATAAACTCATCTTT.

Many counts were recorded for this clone. The chain is built from TRDV2 and TRDJ1; no firm D call. V gave up 0 bases and J gave up 4 bases, with 11 bases separating them. The length of the CDR3 is 14 residues. CDR1 and CDR2 from the germline V gene are GEAIGNYY and EKD. DNA for the CDR3: TGTGCCTGTGACACCCTTATTGGCGACGATAAACTCATCTTT. Its translation: CACDTLIGDDKLIF.

This clone was seen a handful of times. This DNA's translation differs at residue 3 from TCRdb's protein, which comes from a much larger clone; a read error is likely, and the protein shown is translated from the DNA. V is TRDV2 and J is TRDJ1, with 11 bases lining up with TRDD3. Assignment of the J gene here rests on matching the DNA to germline, because TCRdb gives none. CDR1 is GEAIGNYY, CDR2 EKD, per germline. The length of the CDR3 is 16 residues. The CDR3 nucleotides are TGTGCCTATGACAATCTGGGGGATACCCACACCCTAAAACTCATCTTT. It translates to CAYDNLGDTHTLKLIF.

This clone was recorded at least ten times. The V gene is TRDV3, the J gene TRDJ1; TRDD2 might be the D (5 bases). Looked up from germline, CDR1 is TVYSNPD and CDR2 is GDNSRS (reference sequence). The CDR3 sequence is 19 residues long. V lost 2 bases, J lost 3 bases, and 31 bases lay in between. CDR3 DNA sequence: TGTGCCTTTCGGAGGCCCTACCGGGGTATAACGGGTTGGCCCGATAAACTCATCTTT. Translated, it gives CAFRRPYRGITGWPDKLIF.

On this clone: Translating this DNA gives a protein that differs at residue 10 from the TCRdb one, which belongs to a much larger clone; a read error is likely, and the protein shown is this translation. The rearrangement joins TRDV2 to TRDJ2; 10 nucleotides align to TRDD3. Germline V gene sequence: CDR1 GEAIGNYY, CDR2 EKD. V dropped 3 bases and J dropped 5; count of bases not matched to a gene: 11. The CDR3 spans 17 residues. CDR3 sequence reads: CACDHVLGDAETAQLFF. In DNA, the CDR3 is TGTGCCTGTGACCACGTACTGGGGGATGCGGAAACAGCACAACTCTTCTTT.

As concerns this clone: A far larger clone is a single base away, which makes a read error likely. This sample includes further DNA sequences coding for the same CDR3. The rearrangement joins TRDV2 to TRDJ3; 13 bases align to TRDD3. V trimming: 3 bases; J trimming: 1 base; junction bases outside the gene matches: 11. Germline values: CDR1 GEAIGNYY, CDR2 EKD. The CDR3 runs to 21 residues. The CDR3 is CACDEVLGDTPRSWDTRQMFF. CDR3 bases: TGTGCCTGTGACGAGGTACTGGGGGATACGCCCCGATCCTGGGACACCCGACAGATGTTTTTC.

This clone was picked up many times. Translating this DNA gives a protein that differs at residue 4 from the TCRdb one, which belongs to a much larger clone; a read error is likely, and the protein shown is this translation. The gene calls are TRDV2 and TRDJ1, with a possible D match to TRDD3 (5 bases). From germline, CDR1 is GEAIGNYY and CDR2 EKD. V gave up 5 bases and J gave up 2 bases, with 17 bases separating them. CDR3 length: 15 residues. CDR3 sequence reads: CACGQISRGTDKLIF. The DNA for the CDR3 is TGTGCCTGTGGCCAAATTTCCCGGGGAACCGATAAACTCATCTTT.

As to this clone: The protein that TCRdb holds for this DNA derives from a much larger clone and differs from the translated DNA at residue 15, which likely indicates a read error; the protein shown here is translated from the DNA. CDR3 in amino acids: CALGEGPYWGPRTTSTAQLFF. DNA of the CDR3: TGTGCTCTTGGGGAAGGTCCCTACTGGGGGCCCCGCACCACCTCGACAGCACAACTCTTCTTT. The chain combines TRDV1 with TRDJ2; 8 positions match TRDD3. Here the J gene came from matching the DNA to germline, since TCRdb omits it. Unmatched junction bases numbered 21, after V lost 2 bases and J lost 4 bases. The CDR3 consists of 21 residues. Germline V gene data show CDR1 as TSWWSYY and CDR2 as QGS.

This clone was picked up many times. TCRdb's protein for this DNA is that of a much larger clone and differs from the translation at residue 8, likely a read error; the protein shown is the DNA translation. The chain recombines TRDV2 with TRDJ1, with a possible D match to TRDD1 (5 bases). The J gene is not listed in TCRdb, so it was assigned here from a DNA match to germline. Trimming shortened V by 0 bases and J by 10 bases, and 17 bases separated the two germline ends. The CDR3 length is 14 residues. Germline lookup yields CDR1 GEAIGNYY and CDR2 EKD. CDR3 residues: CACDTPFIVGVLIF. For the CDR3, the DNA is TGTGCCTGTGACACCCCTTTTATAGTTGGCGTACTCATCTTT.

This clone was observed a few times. TCRdb's protein, taken from a much larger clone, differs from this DNA's translation at residue 6, likely owing to a read error; the protein displayed comes from the DNA. The gene calls are TRDV2 and TRDJ1; TRDD3 agrees at 8 bases. The J gene is absent in TCRdb and was assigned here via DNA matching to germline. The length of the CDR3 is 14 residues. Germline V gives CDR1 GEAIGNYY, CDR2 EKD. V lost 0 bases to trimming and J lost 7 bases; unmatched junction nucleotides: 6. In DNA, the CDR3 is TGTGCCTGTGACACCGGGGGTGGGGGATGTAAACTCATCTTT. It encodes CACDTGGGGCKLIF.

This clone has a handful of counts. The protein TCRdb gives is from a much larger clone and does not agree with this DNA's translation at residue 12, likely a read error; the protein shown here comes from the DNA. The chain couples TRDV2 to TRDJ1, with unresolved D. The J gene comes from matching the DNA to germline here; TCRdb lacks it. The CDR3 runs to 15 residues. Germline CDR1 and CDR2: GEAIGNYY and EKD. In DNA, the CDR3 is TGTGCCTGTGACCCCTTGTCCCCGTACACCGATGAACTCATCTTT. Its translation is CACDPLSPYTDELIF.

To note about this clone: It differs at one base from a far larger clone, so likely a read error. The identical CDR3 is also encoded by other nucleotide sequences in the sample. This sequence joins TRDV2 and TRDJ1; 9 bases are shared with TRDD2. TCRdb leaves out the J gene; it was filled in here by matching the DNA to germline. The CDR3 length is 19 residues. Germline trimming cut 7 bases from V and 0 bases from J; bases unmatched to any gene: 20. Germline V gene sequence: CDR1 GEAIGNYY, CDR2 EKD. The DNA for the CDR3 is TGTGCCTGCGACCCAACCTTCCTACCGGTGGGGTCGTACACCGATAAACTCATCTTT. Translating it yields CACDPTFLPVGSYTDKLIF.